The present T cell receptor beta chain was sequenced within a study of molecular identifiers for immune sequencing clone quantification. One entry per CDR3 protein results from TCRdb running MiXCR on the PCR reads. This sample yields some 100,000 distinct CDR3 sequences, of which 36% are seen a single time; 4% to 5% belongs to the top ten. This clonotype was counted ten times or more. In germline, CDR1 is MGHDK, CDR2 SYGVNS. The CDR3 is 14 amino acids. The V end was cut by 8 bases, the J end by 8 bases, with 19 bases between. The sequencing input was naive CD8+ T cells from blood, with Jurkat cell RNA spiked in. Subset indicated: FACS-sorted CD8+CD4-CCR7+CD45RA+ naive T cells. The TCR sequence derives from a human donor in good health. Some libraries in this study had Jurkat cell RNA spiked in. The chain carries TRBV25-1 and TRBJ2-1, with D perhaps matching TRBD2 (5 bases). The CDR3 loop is CASGPGSLRHEQFF. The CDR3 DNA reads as TGTGCCAGCGGGCCGGGGTCCCTCCGGCATGAGCAGTTCTTC.